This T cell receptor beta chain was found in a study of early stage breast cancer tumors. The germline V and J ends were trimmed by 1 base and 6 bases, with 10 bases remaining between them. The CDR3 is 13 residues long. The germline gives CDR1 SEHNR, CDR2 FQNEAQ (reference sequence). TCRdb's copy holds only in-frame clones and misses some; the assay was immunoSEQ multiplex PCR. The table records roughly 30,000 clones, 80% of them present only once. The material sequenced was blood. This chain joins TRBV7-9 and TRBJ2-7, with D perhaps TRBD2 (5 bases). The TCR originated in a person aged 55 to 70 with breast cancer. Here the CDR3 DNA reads TGTGCCAGCAGCTTAGAAGCTGAGGGCGAGCAGTACTTC. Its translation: CASSLEAEGEQYF.